The next 3 T cell receptor beta chains were all read from a single sample in a study of cytomegalovirus exposure and HLA in healthy donors. The PCR employed 60 Vbeta primers together with 13 Jbeta primers. Libraries were prepared by immunoSEQ multiplex PCR; TCRdb keeps only in-frame clonotypes and omits some of them. The sample shows around 130,000 clones, approximately 80% of them seen only once. The sample was PBMCs. These receptors were obtained from a woman under 30 in good health and CMV-seronegative.

The chain carries TRBV5-1 and TRBJ2-3; 8 nucleotides line up with TRBD2. Germline CDR1 SGHRS, CDR2 YFSETQ. V shed 2 bases and J 6 bases; nucleotides not matched to a gene: 5. The CDR3 contains 14 residues. The CDR3 spells CASSLAGEQDTQYF. Here the CDR3 DNA reads TGCGCCAGCAGCTTAGCGGGAGAACAGGATACGCAGTATTTT.

This rearrangement joins TRBV30 to TRBJ1-1; D is possibly TRBD1 (5 bases). Germline CDR1 reads GTSNPN; CDR2 reads SVGIG (reference sequence). This CDR3 spans 14 amino acids. The V and J ends lost 0 bases and 8 bases respectively, with 16 bases between them. The CDR3 loop is CAWSVYLGAGEAFF. Written as DNA, the CDR3 is TGTGCCTGGAGTGTTTATCTTGGGGCCGGCGAAGCTTTCTTT.

This sequence joins TRBV7-6 and TRBJ2-5, with 12 bases matching TRBD2. The CDR3 spans 18 residues. From germline, CDR1 is SGHVS and CDR2 FNYEAQ. V lost 7 bases and J lost 5; bases outside the gene matches: 17. CDR3 amino acids: CASTLRGASGRVRETQYF. Written as DNA, the CDR3 is TGTGCCAGCACCCTCCGAGGGGCTAGCGGGAGGGTTCGGGAGACCCAGTACTTC.